The clone carrying this T cell receptor beta chain was observed a handful of times. The antigen is unknown. The data originate from a study of identical twins. General study results and limits: Out-of-frame sharing of TCR alpha in monozygotic twins was underestimated by models.

V was trimmed by 6 bases and J by 7 bases, leaving 13 bases between them. CDR3 length equals 14 residues. TCRdb reprocessed the 5' RACE reads via MiXCR and lists one record per CDR3 protein. The sample holds 450,000 or so distinct CDR3 sequences, approximately 17% seen once. Sequenced input: naive T cells sorted from blood. V gene TRBV12-3 or TRBV12-4 combines with J gene TRBJ1-6; D gene ambiguous. The TCR comes from a man aged 45-60 years in good health. The CDR3, as DNA: TGTGCCAGCAGCCTCGATATGGGGAATTCACCCCTCCACTTT. It translates to CASSLDMGNSPLHF.